This T cell receptor (beta chain) was captured by sequencing in a study of CD8+ T cells in alopecia areata. Study-wide background: Scoring treated patients' severity relied on the percentage of scalp area affected. Notes on the study in general: Between patients, shared TCR sequences were less clear than in mice. This was possibly due in part to HLA diversity in the patient population.

This CDR3 contains 11 residues. The V gene's germline CDR1 is SQVTM and CDR2 ANQGSEA. Trimming took off 6 bases at V and 3 bases at J, with 9 bases between the two ends. As to treatment: oral pan-JAK inhibitor, 5-10 mg twice daily. The authors sorted CD4+ and CD8+ T cells from PBMCs. With respect to this clone: The antigen is not known. The same CDR3 is also encoded by other DNA sequences in this sample.

TCR sequencing used cDNA made by reverse transcription of extracted RNA. The repertoire was sequenced with immunoSEQ multiplex PCR; TCRdb's copy has only in-frame clones and lacks some. The table shows 200,000 to 250,000 clones, with around three fifths occurring only once. The TCR originated in a human donor with alopecia areata. The starting material was CD4+ T cells sorted from blood, obtained at week 4, from a patient treated with tofacitinib. The chain links TRBV29-1 to TRBJ2-7; tentatively, D is TRBD1 (5 bases). This CDR3 is CSVRDSYEQYF. The CDR3 DNA sequence: TGCAGCGTGAGAGACAGCTACGAGCAGTACTTC.